This TCR beta chain was recovered during a study of T-cell reconstitution after alpha-beta-depleted transplantation in children. Study results and caveats: Elevated TCRbeta diversity at day 60 was traced, in some patients, to surviving recipient T cells and thymic progenitors. About two months after transplant, alpha-beta T cells reportedly came from several hundred expanded graft clones. Once a year had passed after transplant, T-cell counts and diversity came mostly from newly produced T cells.

A TCRbeta library incorporating unique molecular identifiers was prepared. In TCRdb, the PCR reads were re-called with MiXCR into one record per CDR3 protein. The data show about 300,000 distinct CDR3 sequences, with 10% seen just once and less than 9% held by the top ten. In its sample, this clonotype was seen many times. Its antigen is unknown. V was cut by 2 bases and J by 2 bases, with 10 bases left in between. The CDR3 has 15 amino acids. The chain combines TRBV12-3 or TRBV12-4 with TRBJ1-3; D gene ambiguous. Here the sequenced sample was PBMCs, taken before TCRalphabeta/CD19-depleted stem cell transplant. The TCR originated in a boy younger than two with acute myeloid leukemia, due to receive a stem cell transplant. The CDR3 nucleotides read TGTGCCAGCAGTTTAAGGGTAAACCCTGGAAACACCATATATTTT. This codes for CASSLRVNPGNTIYF.